This record concerns one T cell receptor beta chain sequence. Antigen specificity is unknown. There are 17 residues in the CDR3. This entry comes from a study of T cell responses to AZD1222 COVID-19 vaccine. For the study at large: Doses given second, at about 4 or about 12 weeks, were pooled. Findings and limits, study-wide: The repertoires were collected only after the peak T cell response. Vaccine-related CD4 TCRs covered spike, predominating at 160-218 and 743-854. Possibly, clonal diversity was underestimated; donors were largely white British and included more females.

Measured with immunoSEQ multiplex PCR; TCRdb has only the in-frame clones, and not every one. Found here are approximately 110,000 clones, roughly 90% of them singletons; the top ten hold almost 4.5%. Sequencing was performed on peripheral blood, taken on day 0 of AZD1222 vaccination. This chain joins TRBV21-1 and TRBJ1-5; TRBD1 is the table's D call and was not checked against the DNA. TRBV21-1 represents a pseudogene. The source is an adult in good health. CDR3 sequence reads: CASSKGAGTGGDQPQHF. As DNA, the CDR3 is TGTGCCAGCAGCAAAGGAGCAGGGACAGGAGGGGATCAGCCCCAGCATTTT.